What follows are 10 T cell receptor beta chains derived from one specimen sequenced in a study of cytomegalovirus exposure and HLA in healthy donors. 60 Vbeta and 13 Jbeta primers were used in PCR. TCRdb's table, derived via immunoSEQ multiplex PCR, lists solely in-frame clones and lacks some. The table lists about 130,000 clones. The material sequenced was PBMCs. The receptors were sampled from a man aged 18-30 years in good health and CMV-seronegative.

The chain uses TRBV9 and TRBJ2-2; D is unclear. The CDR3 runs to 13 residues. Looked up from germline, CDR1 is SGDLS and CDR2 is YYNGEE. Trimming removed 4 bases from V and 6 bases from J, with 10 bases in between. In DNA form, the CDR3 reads TGTGCCAGCAGCCCCTACTCCGCCGGGGAGCTGTTTTTT. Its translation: CASSPYSAGELFF.

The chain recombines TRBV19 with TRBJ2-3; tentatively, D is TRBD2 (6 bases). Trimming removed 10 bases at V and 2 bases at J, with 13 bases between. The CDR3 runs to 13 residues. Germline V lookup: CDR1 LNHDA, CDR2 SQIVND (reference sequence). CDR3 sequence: CATRRANTDTQYF. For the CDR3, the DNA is TGTGCCACAAGGAGGGCCAACACAGATACGCAGTATTTT.

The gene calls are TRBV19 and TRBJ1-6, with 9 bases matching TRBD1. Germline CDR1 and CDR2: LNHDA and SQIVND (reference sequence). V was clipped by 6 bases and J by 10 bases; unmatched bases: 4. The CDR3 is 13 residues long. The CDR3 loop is CASSRTGDSPLHF. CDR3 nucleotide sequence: TGTGCCAGTAGCAGGACAGGGGACTCACCCCTCCACTTT.

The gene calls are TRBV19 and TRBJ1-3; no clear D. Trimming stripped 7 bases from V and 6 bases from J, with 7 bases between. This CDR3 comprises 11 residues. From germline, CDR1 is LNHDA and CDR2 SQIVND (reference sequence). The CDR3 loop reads CASTEQNTIYF. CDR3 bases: TGTGCCAGTACGGAGCAAAACACCATATATTTT. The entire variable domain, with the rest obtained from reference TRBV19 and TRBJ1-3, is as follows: DGGITQSPKYLFRKEGQNVTLSCEQNLNHDAMYWYRQDPGQGLRLIYYSQIVNDFQKGDIAEGYSVSREKKESFPLTVTSAQKNPTAFYLCASTEQNTIYFGEGSWLTVV.

The CDR3 nucleotides read TGCGCCAGCAGCCAAGAACTCGGCTCTGGAAACACCATATATTTT. Its translation: CASSQELGSGNTIYF. The rearrangement uses TRBV4-1 and TRBJ1-3; D not certain. Germline CDR1 reads MGHRA; CDR2 reads YSYEKL. The CDR3 is made up of 15 amino acids. Trimming stripped 0 bases from V and 0 bases from J, with 6 bases between.

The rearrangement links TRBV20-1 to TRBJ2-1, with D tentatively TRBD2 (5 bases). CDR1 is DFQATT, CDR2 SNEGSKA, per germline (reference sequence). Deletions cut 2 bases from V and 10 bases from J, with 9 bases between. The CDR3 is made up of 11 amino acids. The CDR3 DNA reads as TGCAGTGCTAGAAGAGGGCACGAGCAGTTCTTC. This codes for CSARRGHEQFF.

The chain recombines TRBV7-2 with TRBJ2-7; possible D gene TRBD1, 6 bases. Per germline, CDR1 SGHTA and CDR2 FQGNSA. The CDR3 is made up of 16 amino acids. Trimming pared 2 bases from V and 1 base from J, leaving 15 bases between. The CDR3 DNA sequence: TGTGCCAGCAGCTTAAAGTTCGGGCAGGGGTCCTACGAGCAGTACTTC. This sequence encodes CASSLKFGQGSYEQYF.

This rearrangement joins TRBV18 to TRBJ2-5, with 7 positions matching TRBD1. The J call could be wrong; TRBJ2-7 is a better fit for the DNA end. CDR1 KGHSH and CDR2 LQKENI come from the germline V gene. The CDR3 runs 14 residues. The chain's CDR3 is CASSPPGQTYEQYF. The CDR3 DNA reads TGTGCCAGCTCACCGCCGGGACAGACCTACGAGCAGTACTTC.

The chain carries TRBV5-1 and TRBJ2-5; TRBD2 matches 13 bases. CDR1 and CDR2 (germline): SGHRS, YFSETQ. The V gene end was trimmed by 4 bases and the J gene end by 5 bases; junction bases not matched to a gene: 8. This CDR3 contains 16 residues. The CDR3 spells CASSHGLAGVQETQYF. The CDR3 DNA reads TGCGCCAGCAGCCATGGACTAGCGGGGGTCCAGGAGACCCAGTACTTC.

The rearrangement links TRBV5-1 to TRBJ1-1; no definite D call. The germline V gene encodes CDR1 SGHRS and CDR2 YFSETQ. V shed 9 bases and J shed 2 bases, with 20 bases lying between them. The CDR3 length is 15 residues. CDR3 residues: CATSAAGGINTEAFF. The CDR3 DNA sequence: TGCGCCACCTCAGCAGCAGGTGGTATTAACACTGAAGCTTTCTTT.